This T cell receptor beta chain stems from a study of blood T cell repertoires in COVID-19. Study summary: The origin of the acute and convalescent COVID-19 samples was the United States, Italy and Spain. PBMCs, B-cell-depleted T cells, or T cells were the source of the cDNA or gDNA that made up the material.

The CDR3 runs to 15 residues. Germline loops: CDR1 LGHNA, CDR2 YSLEER. Trimming left V 0 bases short and J 6 bases short, with 13 bases between. In the authors' methods: Amplification from reference gene primers served as the basis for estimated nucleated cell counts. Generated by immunoSEQ multiplex PCR, the TCRdb table keeps only in-frame clones and is missing some. The D gene and trimming were derived from the DNA, and the V and J assignments and clone size from that table. This sample has roughly 40,000 clones, with 65% to 85% found just once. This clone was seen a few times. Material for sequencing was peripheral blood. The V call is TRBV4-3, the J call TRBJ2-3; a weak D match, TRBD1 (5 bases). The source is a man older than 75 with active or convalescent COVID-19. The CDR3 loop is CASSQEGLSGDTQYF. CDR3 coding DNA: TGCGCCAGCAGCCAAGAGGGGCTATCTGGGGATACGCAGTATTTT.